Listed below are T cell receptor beta chains from one sample, sequenced in a study of siplizumab effects on memory and regulatory T cells. Measured with immunoSEQ multiplex PCR; TCRdb has only the in-frame clones, and not every one. The table lists about 94,000 clones, 85% to 95% of them singletons. The sequenced material came from non-Treg CD4+ T cells sorted from blood. The receptors originated from a human donor in good health. The CDR3 runs from the conserved cysteine through the conserved F or W. The order of the fields is CDR3 length, D gene, V gene, J gene, clone size, CDR3 DNA, CDR3 protein. A D gene is named only where the DNA matches it firmly. Clone size, where shown, is once, few, many, or a class for clones that have expanded.

14,TRBD1,TRBV7-9,TRBJ1-5,-,TGTGCCAGCAGCGATCAGGGGGACAATCAGCCCCAGCATTTT,CASSDQGDNQPQHF
15,TRBD1,TRBV6-6,TRBJ2-3,-,TGTGCCAGCAGTTACAGGGGGCGGGCGACAGATACGCAGTATTTT,CASSYRGRATDTQYF
15,TRBD2,TRBV11-3,TRBJ2-1,-,TGTGCCAGCAGCGCCCAGGGACTAGCGACAAATGAGCAGTTCTTC,CASSAQGLATNEQFF
13,TRBD1,TRBV10-2,TRBJ1-2,-,TGCGCCAGCAGTGAAGGACAGGGCCTTGGCTACACCTTC,CASSEGQGLGYTF
14,TRBD2,TRBV2,TRBJ2-3,-,TGTGCCAGCTCGGGAGGCCCTCACACAGATACGCAGTATTTT,CASSGGPHTDTQYF
15,-,TRBV5-4,TRBJ2-5,-,TGTGCCAGCAGCCGAAGACAGGAGGCTCGCGAGACCCAGTACTTC,CASSRRQEARETQYF
16,TRBD1,TRBV25-1,TRBJ2-6,-,TGTGCCAGCAGTCCCACAGGGGGTTGGGGGGCCAACGTCCTGACTTTC,CASSPTGGWGANVLTF
15,-,TRBV5-1,TRBJ2-7,-,TGCGCCAGCAGCTTGGAGGCTAGCGACACCTACGAGCAGTACTTC,CASSLEASDTYEQYF
12,-,TRBV5-4,TRBJ2-3,-,TGTGCCAGCAGCTTGACGACAGATACGCAGTATTTT,CASSLTTDTQYF
14,-,TRBV11-3,TRBJ1-1,-,TGTGCCAGCAGCTTACTTGGAGAAGGAACTGAAGCTTTCTTT,CASSLLGEGTEAFF
14,-,TRBV6-6,TRBJ1-6,-,TGTGCCAGCACCTCCGCGAGTACCTATTCACCCCTCCACTTT,CASTSASTYSPLHF
13,TRBD1,TRBV30,TRBJ2-7,-,TGTGCCTGGAAGAGGCAGGGGGCGGGCGAGCAGTACTTC,CAWKRQGAGEQYF
15,TRBD1,TRBV18,TRBJ2-2,-,TGTGCCAGCTCACCGCAGACAGGGAGCACCGGGGAGCTGTTTTTT,CASSPQTGSTGELFF
15,-,TRBV14,TRBJ1-4,-,TGTGCCAGCAGCCAAGACTCTGGCTTTAATGAAAAACTGTTTTTT,CASSQDSGFNEKLFF
15,TRBD1,TRBV4-1,TRBJ2-2,-,TGCGCCAGCAGCCAAGAAGGGGCCCGGACAGGGAGGCTGTTTTTT,CASSQEGARTGRLFF
12,-,TRBV9,TRBJ2-7,-,TGTGCCAGCAGCCCCGGGATTGGCGAGCAGTACTTC,CASSPGIGEQYF
15,TRBD1,TRBV15,TRBJ2-7,-,TGTGCCACCAGATCCGGGACAGGGTTCTCCTACGAGCAGTACTTC,CATRSGTGFSYEQYF
16,-,TRBV13,TRBJ2-3,-,TGTGCCAGCAGTCCCACGGGAATAGCTAGCACAGATACGCAGTATTTT,CASSPTGIASTDTQYF
14,TRBD1,TRBV7-9,TRBJ1-1,-,TGTGCCAGCAGCTTAGCGGGACAGACCACTGAAGCTTTCTTT,CASSLAGQTTEAFF
17,TRBD2,TRBV25-1,TRBJ2-1,-,TGTGCCAGCAGTGAAAGCCCCGGGACTAGCGGATACAATGAGCAGTTCTTC,CASSESPGTSGYNEQFF
14,-,TRBV6-5,TRBJ1-2,-,TGTGCCAGCAGCCCGAGAGGGCGAACCTATGGCTACACCTTC,CASSPRGRTYGYTF
16,-,TRBV4-2,TRBJ2-7,-,TGTGCCAGCAGCCCCGTGACAACTTTGAGCTCCTACGAGCAGTACTTC,CASSPVTTLSSYEQYF
16,TRBD2,TRBV7-2,TRBJ2-5,-,TGTGCCAGCAGCTCGGGGGCGGGGGGAACCCAAGAGACCCAGTACTTC,CASSSGAGGTQETQYF
14,-,TRBV6-5,TRBJ2-7,-,TGTGCCAGCAGACGGACGGTAAGCTCCTACGAGCAGTACTTC,CASRRTVSSYEQYF
13,-,TRBV6-6,TRBJ2-5,-,TGTGCCAGCAGGCGGGGCCCTCAAGAGACCCAGTACTTC,CASRRGPQETQYF
13,-,TRBV5-1,TRBJ1-1,-,TGCGCCAGCAGCTTGGGCGTGAACACTGAAGCTTTCTTT,CASSLGVNTEAFF
15,TRBD1,TRBV5-4,TRBJ2-7,-,TGTGCCAGCAGCATGGGACAGGGAGTGGACTACGAGCAGTACTTC,CASSMGQGVDYEQYF
14,-,TRBV21-1,TRBJ2-7,-,TGTGCCAGCAGCAAAAAACGGGACTCCTACGAGCAGTACTTC,CASSKKRDSYEQYF
14,TRBD1,TRBV19,TRBJ2-7,-,TGTGCCAGTAGTGTAGACAGGGGTACGGGCGAGCAGTACTTC,CASSVDRGTGEQYF
15,-,TRBV5-1,TRBJ1-1,few,TGCGCCAGCAGCTTGTCGTCGTGGCAGGAGAGTGAAGCTTTCTTT,CASSLSSWQESEAFF
17,TRBD1,TRBV4-1,TRBJ2-7,-,TGCGCCAGCAGCAAAGACCCACAGGGGCCGGCATCCTACGAGCAGTACTTC,CASSKDPQGPASYEQYF
14,-,TRBV7-9,TRBJ1-1,-,TGTGCCAGCAGCTTAATATCCGGGAACACTGAAGCTTTCTTT,CASSLISGNTEAFF